The T cell receptor (beta chain) under discussion was sequenced for a study of long-term antiretroviral therapy in people with HIV. The libraries were made with immunoSEQ v3.0 at survey level. The method was immunoSEQ multiplex PCR; TCRdb's version includes in-frame clones alone and lacks a portion of them. Of under 45,000 clones listed, around 83% are singletons. The junction had 8 bases not matched to a gene; V was cut back by 4 bases and J by 1 base. Per germline, CDR1 SGDLS and CDR2 YYNGEE. This CDR3 contains 15 residues. Findings of the study overall: Diversity increased after ART yet remained lower than in transplant donor controls. HIV repertoires had narrower CDR3 length ranges than controls. Dominating the repertoire at all time points were the clones that expanded before ART.

A minimum of one pre-ART and two post-ART PBMC samples existed for each donor. Points on this clone: The antigen is undetermined.

The receptor's source is a man between 18 and 29 years old with HIV. V usage is TRBV9 and J usage is TRBJ2-7; the match to TRBD2 covers 7 bases. The material sequenced was unsorted PBMCs, taken 1 year after starting antiretroviral therapy. The CDR3 DNA sequence: TGTGCCAGCAGCCCCAGTGGAGCGGGGTCCTACGAGCAGTACTTC. This encodes CASSPSGAGSYEQYF.